This TCR beta chain was observed in a study of blood T cell repertoires in COVID-19. Trimming removed 7 bases at V and 5 bases at J, with 10 bases between. This CDR3 has 12 residues. Germline V gives CDR1 ENHRY, CDR2 SYGVKD. Data came from immunoSEQ multiplex PCR; TCRdb stores just in-frame clones and leaves some out. Altogether roughly 130,000 clones are present, approximately 84% being singletons, with the ten largest covering roughly an eighth. Sequenced material: peripheral blood. The genes are TRBV10-3 and TRBJ2-3; possibly TRBD1 for D (5 bases). This TCR was sampled from a woman in her sixties or seventies with acute or convalescent COVID-19. CDR3 region: CAITAGQDTQYF. DNA for the CDR3: TGTGCCATCACCGCAGGGCAAGATACGCAGTATTTT.